This paragraph covers one T cell receptor beta chain sequence. An end of the junction does not agree with germline; a read error may underlie this. CDR3 length: 14 residues. Germline V lookup: CDR1 SGHRS, CDR2 YFSETQ. This specimen comes from a study of T cell responses to AZD1222 COVID-19 vaccine. Data came from immunoSEQ multiplex PCR; TCRdb stores just in-frame clones and leaves some out. The sample includes about 140,000 clones, around 90% seen only once; the top ten take roughly 6.2%. The sequence was obtained from an adult who received the AZD1222 COVID-19 vaccine. Material: peripheral blood, obtained 28 days after the second AZD1222 dose. V is TRBV5-1 and J is TRBJ2-7; 12 nucleotides line up with TRBD2. The CDR3 coding sequence is TGCGCCAGCAGTACCGGGACTAGCGGGCTTCCCCCCGACTTC. Translated, it gives CASSTGTSGLPPDF. Full variable domain (missing parts from reference TRBV5-1 and TRBJ2-7): KAGVTQTPRYLIKTRGQQVTLSCSPISGHRSVSWYQQTPGQGLQFLFEYFSETQRNKGNFPGRFSGRQFSNSRSEMNVSTLELGDSALYLCASSTGTSGLPPDFGPGTRLTVT.